Following are 31 T cell receptor beta chains from one sample sequenced in a study of shared clonotypes between healthy human individuals. Profiled with immunoSEQ multiplex PCR; TCRdb holds only in-frame clones, not every one. The sample includes 2 million to 3 million clones, over 85% seen only once; the top ten take roughly 0.13%. The sequenced sample consisted of naive CD4+ T cells sorted from blood. Subset described: CD45RA+ positively selected. The receptors here all came from a man between 18 and 35 years old in good health.

This chain links TRBV6-5 with TRBJ2-5, with D perhaps TRBD1 (6 bases). Germline CDR1 is MNHEY and CDR2 is SVGAGI. There are 15 residues in the CDR3. V was cut by 6 bases and J by 5 bases, with 19 bases left in between. The CDR3 bases are TGTGCCAGCAGACAAGAACAGGGTCGTCGCGAGACCCAGTACTTC. Translation gives CASRQEQGRRETQYF.

The chain links TRBV5-6 to TRBJ2-7, with D possibly being TRBD1 (6 bases). The CDR3 is made up of 14 amino acids. The germline V and J ends were trimmed by 4 bases and 2 bases, with 13 bases remaining between them. Germline V gene sequence: CDR1 SGHDT, CDR2 YYEEEE. This chain's CDR3 is CASSPTGIPYEQYF. The CDR3 DNA follows: TGTGCCAGCAGCCCGACAGGAATACCCTACGAGCAGTACTTC.

The V call is TRBV30, the J call TRBJ1-2; D is unresolved. Germline V gene lookup returns CDR1 GTSNPN and CDR2 SVGIG (reference sequence). The V and J ends lost 5 bases and 9 bases respectively, with 19 bases between them. CDR3 length: 13 amino acids. CDR3 residues: CAWGQFLASSYTF. In DNA form, the CDR3 reads TGTGCCTGGGGGCAGTTTCTTGCGTCTAGCTACACCTTC.

The chain joins TRBV6-6 to TRBJ1-6; no reliable D call. The V end was cut by 6 bases, the J end by 9 bases, with 12 bases between. The CDR3 is made up of 13 amino acids. Germline V gene data show CDR1 as MNHNY and CDR2 as SVGAGI (reference sequence). The CDR3, as DNA: TGTGCCAGCAGGTACCAATCGGGTTCACCCCTCCACTTT. Translated, it gives CASRYQSGSPLHF.

The chain is built from TRBV14 and TRBJ2-7; 9 positions agree with TRBD2. Trimming at V came to 3 bases and at J to 6 bases, leaving 6 bases not matched to a gene. The CDR3 runs to 14 residues. In germline, CDR1 is SGHDN, CDR2 FVKESK. CDR3 loop: CASSQGGGVPEQYF. The CDR3 nucleotides read TGTGCCAGCAGCCAGGGCGGGGGGGTCCCCGAGCAGTACTTC.

Points on this clone: In the same sample, other DNA sequences code for this CDR3. The rearrangement joins TRBV7-9 to TRBJ2-5, with a weak D call TRBD1 (6 bases). From germline, CDR1 is SEHNR and CDR2 FQNEAQ (reference sequence). This CDR3 is 14 amino acids long. V was pared by 2 bases and J by 0 bases, with 7 bases between. The CDR3 DNA follows: TGTGCCAGCAGCTTAACAGGGTACCAAGAGACCCAGTACTTC. Protein: CASSLTGYQETQYF.

The chain is built from TRBV7-9 and TRBJ1-2; TRBD1 might be the D (5 bases). The CDR3 is made up of 13 amino acids. Germline loops: CDR1 SEHNR, CDR2 FQNEAQ (reference sequence). V was trimmed by 6 bases and J by 8 bases, leaving 16 bases between them. CDR3 sequence (DNA): TGTGCCAGCAGGTCTGGGGCAGGGAACGGCTACACCTTC. It translates to CASRSGAGNGYTF.

V usage is TRBV9 and J usage is TRBJ2-5, with 11 bases identical to TRBD1. CDR1 and CDR2 (germline): SGDLS, YYNGEE. After removal of 10 bases from V and 4 bases from J, the junction contained 12 bases not matched to a gene. The CDR3 extends over 15 amino acids. The CDR3 nucleotides read TGTGCCTATGTATTAGGGGACAGGGGGACAGAGACCCAGTACTTC. It specifies CAYVLGDRGTETQYF.

The CDR3 is CASSLEGGVYNEQFF. The CDR3 coding sequence is TGTGCCAGCAGCTTAGAGGGCGGGGTCTACAATGAGCAGTTCTTC. The genes are TRBV7-2 and TRBJ2-1; weak D call: TRBD2 (6 bases). The CDR3 is 15 amino acids. Between the trimmed V and J ends, which lost 1 base and 3 bases, there was a span of 10 bases. Germline lookup yields CDR1 SGHTA and CDR2 FQGNSA.

V and J are TRBV6-6 and TRBJ1-1, with a tentative D call TRBD1 (5 bases). The CDR3 is 13 residues long. The V end lost 5 bases, the J end lost 2 bases, and 9 bases lay between the germline ends. Germline CDR1 reads MNHNY; CDR2 reads SVGAGI (reference sequence). The CDR3 protein is CASSTGANTEAFF. For the CDR3, the DNA is TGTGCCAGCAGTACAGGCGCCAACACTGAAGCTTTCTTT.

A word on this clone: This same CDR3 is encoded by further DNA sequences in the sample. The V call is TRBV28, the J call TRBJ1-2; TRBD1 aligns across 9 bases. V shed 5 bases and J 5 bases; nucleotides not matched to a gene: 6. The germline V gene encodes CDR1 MDHEN and CDR2 SYDVKM. The CDR3 is 14 amino acids. The CDR3 DNA follows: TGTGCCAGCAGTCCCGGACAGGGGATATATGGCTACACCTTC. Residues: CASSPGQGIYGYTF.

J is TRBJ2-3 and V is TRBV7-2; 8 nucleotides align to TRBD2. The CDR3 contains 16 residues. Per the germline V gene, CDR1 is SGHTA and CDR2 is FQGNSA. The J segment lost 4 bases and the V segment lost 4 bases, leaving 10 bases of the junction unmatched. The CDR3 spells CASSYSSGGGSDTQYF. CDR3 in DNA: TGTGCCAGCAGCTACTCAAGCGGGGGAGGCTCAGATACGCAGTATTTT. Full variable domain (missing parts from reference TRBV7-2 and TRBJ2-3): GAGVSQSPSNKVTEKGKDVELRCDPISGHTALYWYRQSLGQGLEFLIYFQGNSAPDKSGLPSDRFSAERTGGSVSTLTIQRTQQEDSAVYLCASSYSSGGGSDTQYFGPGTRLTVL.

The chain combines TRBV6-1 with TRBJ1-1; D unresolved. From germline, CDR1 is MNHNS and CDR2 SASEGT. There are 17 residues in the CDR3. Trimming removed 0 bases from V and 1 base from J, with 15 bases in between. CDR3 in DNA: TGTGCCAGCAGTGAAGCGCCCCCTCCCGGAGCGAACACTGAAGCTTTCTTT. Translated: CASSEAPPPGANTEAFF.

This clone was recorded only once. This chain connects TRBV25-1 to TRBJ2-3, with D maybe TRBD2 (5 bases). CDR1 and CDR2 from the germline V gene are MGHDK and SYGVNS. This CDR3 contains 13 residues. Trimming pared 4 bases from V and 2 bases from J, leaving 7 bases between. In nucleotides, the CDR3 is TGTGCCAGCAGTGTGACTACCACAGATACGCAGTATTTT. Amino acids: CASSVTTTDTQYF.

The V and J genes are TRBV19 and TRBJ2-1; 9 bases line up with TRBD1. Trimming at V came to 6 bases and at J to 3 bases, leaving 6 bases not matched to a gene. The length of the CDR3 is 15 residues. CDR1 is LNHDA and CDR2 is SQIVND in the germline V gene (reference sequence). The DNA for the CDR3 is TGTGCCAGTAGGGGACAGGGAACCGTCTACAATGAGCAGTTCTTC. Translating it yields CASRGQGTVYNEQFF.

Of note for this clone: Other DNA sequences in the sample encode the same CDR3. CDR3 loop: CAWSAGNTIYF. The CDR3 nucleotides are TGTGCCTGGAGTGCAGGAAACACCATATATTTT. This chain joins TRBV30 and TRBJ1-3; D remains ambiguous. The CDR3 extends over 11 amino acids. Trimming cost V 1 base and J 4 bases, with 2 bases left between them. CDR1 GTSNPN and CDR2 SVGIG come from the germline V gene (reference sequence).

The chain recombines TRBV19 with TRBJ1-2; no clear D gene. Germline CDR1 LNHDA, CDR2 SQIVND (reference sequence). This CDR3 is built from 14 residues. Trimming shortened V by 3 bases and J by 4 bases, and 12 bases separated the two germline ends. CDR3 sequence (DNA): TGTGCCAGTAGTATTGGGGAAAGACCCTATGGCTACACCTTC. Protein product: CASSIGERPYGYTF. The complete variable domain, with remaining parts taken from reference TRBV19 and TRBJ1-2, reads DGGITQSPKYLFRKEGQNVTLSCEQNLNHDAMYWYRQDPGQGLRLIYYSQIVNDFQKGDIAEGYSVSREKKESFPLTVTSAQKNPTAFYLCASSIGERPYGYTFGSGTRLTVV.

The J gene is TRBJ2-7, the V gene TRBV7-2; D may be TRBD2 (6 bases). Trimming shortened V by 4 bases and J by 7 bases, and 14 bases separated the two germline ends. Germline lookup yields CDR1 SGHTA and CDR2 FQGNSA. CDR3 length: 13 residues. The CDR3 protein is CASSSSGDREQYF. Here the CDR3 DNA reads TGTGCCAGCAGCTCTTCGGGGGATAGGGAGCAGTACTTC.

The chain employs TRBV28 and TRBJ2-5; no reliable D call. The V and J ends lost 6 bases and 5 bases respectively, with 16 bases between them. CDR1 is MDHEN, CDR2 SYDVKM, per germline. The CDR3 runs 14 residues. In DNA form, the CDR3 reads TGTGCCAGCAGCCAACCCGGGTCCCTCGAGACCCAGTACTTC. Translation gives CASSQPGSLETQYF. The entire variable domain, with the rest obtained from reference TRBV28 and TRBJ2-5, is as follows: DVKVTQSSRYLVKRTGEKVFLECVQDMDHENMFWYRQDPGLGLRLIYFSYDVKMKEKGDIPEGYSVSREKKERFSLILESASTNQTSMYLCASSQPGSLETQYFGPGTRLLVL.

Of note for this clone: Different DNA sequences within this sample yield the same CDR3. V is TRBV7-2 and J is TRBJ2-5, with unresolved D. The CDR3 has 14 residues. Germline V lookup: CDR1 SGHTA, CDR2 FQGNSA. Trimming took off 1 base at V and 1 base at J, with 7 bases between the two ends. DNA for the CDR3: TGTGCCAGCAGCTTAGTGGCGGTCCAAGAGACCCAGTACTTC. As protein: CASSLVAVQETQYF.

To note about this clone: The same CDR3 can be traced to other DNA sequences in this sample. The V and J genes are TRBV5-6 and TRBJ1-2; D ambiguous. Germline V gives CDR1 SGHDT, CDR2 YYEEEE. The CDR3 extends over 12 amino acids. The V end lost 3 bases, the J end lost 4 bases, and 7 bases lay between the germline ends. The CDR3 coding sequence is TGTGCCAGCAGCTCAGGTGGCTATGGCTACACCTTC. Translated, it gives CASSSGGYGYTF.

The chain has TRBV29-1 and TRBJ2-7; D remains unclear. Germline CDR1 is SQVTM and CDR2 is ANQGSEA. The V end was cut by 1 base, the J end by 6 bases, with 10 bases between. CDR3 length: 12 amino acids. In nucleotides, the CDR3 is TGCAGCGTTGAAGGGGGAACGCGCGAGCAGTACTTC. Residues: CSVEGGTREQYF.

This chain joins TRBV30 and TRBJ2-6; a possible D gene is TRBD1 (5 bases). V was trimmed by 1 base and J by 2 bases, leaving 9 bases between them. The CDR3 runs 15 residues. Germline assignment: CDR1 GTSNPN and CDR2 SVGIG (reference sequence). This chain's CDR3 is CAWSEVRAGANVLTF. The CDR3 coding sequence is TGTGCCTGGAGTGAGGTCAGGGCTGGGGCCAACGTCCTGACTTTC.

The chain is built from TRBV4-1 and TRBJ2-1, with TRBD2 identical over 11 bases. CDR1 MGHRA and CDR2 YSYEKL come from the germline V gene. There are 16 residues in the CDR3. J gave up 7 bases and V 2 bases, and 7 bases lay outside the gene matches. The CDR3 nucleotides read TGCGCCAGCAGCCAATTCGCGGGACTAGCGGAAAATGAGCAGTTCTTC. Its translation: CASSQFAGLAENEQFF.

This clone came up once. The chain employs TRBV19 and TRBJ2-2; unclear D gene. Germline V lookup: CDR1 LNHDA, CDR2 SQIVND (reference sequence). This CDR3 has 13 residues. Trimming shortened V by 5 bases and J by 6 bases, and 10 bases separated the two germline ends. The CDR3 sequence is CASSEPYPGELFF. CDR3 in DNA: TGTGCCAGTAGTGAGCCCTACCCCGGGGAGCTGTTTTTT.

The chain carries TRBV6-6 and TRBJ1-2; the match to TRBD1 covers 7 bases. CDR1 is MNHNY and CDR2 is SVGAGI in the germline V gene (reference sequence). V lost 6 bases and J lost 5; bases outside the gene matches: 9. The CDR3 spans 14 residues. The CDR3 sequence: CASRSGTVTYGYTF. The CDR3 nucleotides read TGTGCCAGCAGATCCGGGACAGTAACTTATGGCTACACCTTC.

This sequence joins TRBV7-2 and TRBJ2-5; the D is unclear. The V end was cut by 5 bases, the J end by 7 bases, with 14 bases between. This CDR3 spans 13 amino acids. Germline V lookup: CDR1 SGHTA, CDR2 FQGNSA. The CDR3 is CASSPLWLGTQYF. The CDR3 bases are TGTGCCAGCAGCCCGTTGTGGCTCGGGACCCAGTACTTC.

This clone was detected only once. The rearrangement joins TRBV5-1 to TRBJ1-4; the D is unclear. Germline V CDR1 and CDR2: SGHRS, YFSETQ. There are 14 residues in the CDR3. Trimming pared 4 bases from V and 8 bases from J, leaving 15 bases between. CDR3 sequence: CASSGGDFQEKLFF. The CDR3 bases are TGCGCCAGCAGCGGCGGGGATTTCCAGGAAAAACTGTTTTTT. Supplemented by reference TRBV5-1 and TRBJ1-4, the full variable domain reads KAGVTQTPRYLIKTRGQQVTLSCSPISGHRSVSWYQQTPGQGLQFLFEYFSETQRNKGNFPGRFSGRQFSNSRSEMNVSTLELGDSALYLCASSGGDFQEKLFFGSGTQLSVL.

The rearrangement uses TRBV6-5 and TRBJ1-5; D possibly corresponds to TRBD1 (5 bases). The ends were cut back, 6 bases at V and 6 bases at J, with 18 bases in the middle. Germline values: CDR1 MNHEY, CDR2 SVGAGI. This CDR3 has 15 residues. As DNA, the CDR3 is TGTGCCAGCAGCCCCGACAGTGCTTTGGGTCAGCCCCAGCATTTT. Its translation: CASSPDSALGQPQHF.

The genes are TRBV10-3 and TRBJ1-5; possible D gene TRBD1, 6 bases. In germline, CDR1 is ENHRY, CDR2 SYGVKD. This CDR3 has 13 residues. V lost 10 bases, J lost 4 bases, and 14 bases lay in between. CDR3 nucleotides: TGTGCCACCAGGGACACCGAAAATCAGCCCCAGCATTTT. Translating it yields CATRDTENQPQHF.

This clone has only one observation. V is TRBV6-1 and J is TRBJ1-2; 8 nucleotides line up with TRBD1. V lost 5 bases to trimming and J lost 8 bases; unmatched junction nucleotides: 4. This CDR3 is 12 amino acids long. Looked up from germline, CDR1 is MNHNS and CDR2 is SASEGT. The CDR3 loop reads CASSSDRGGYTF. The CDR3, as DNA: TGTGCCAGCAGTTCAGACAGGGGCGGCTACACCTTC.